A single sample is the source of the 9 T cell receptor beta chains below, sequenced in a study of Tregs in tolerant kidney transplant recipients. Sequenced by immunoSEQ multiplex PCR; TCRdb stores in-frame clones only, minus some. This repertoire comprises 50,000 to 65,000 clones; its ten largest clones make up about 0.83%. Material: CD4+ T cells from blood, obtained before the transplant. All receptors derive from a human donor who received a combined kidney and bone marrow transplant.

With regard to this clone: Sequencing ends 3 residues short of the CDR3 end; the germline J gene provides the rest. The chain has TRBV2 and TRBJ1-1; 8 bases map to TRBD1. The V and J ends lost 8 bases and 5 bases, in that order; junction bases with no gene match: 13. This CDR3 region has 15 residues. Per germline, CDR1 SNHLY and CDR2 FYNNEI. CDR3 amino acids: CASRPRTGIPTEAFF. The covered CDR3 bases are TGTGCCAGCCGACCGAGGACAGGGATTCCGACTGAA.

The CDR3 loop reads CASSPRWTSGSADTQYF. The CDR3 bases that were read are TGCGCCAGCAGCCCCCGGTGGACTAGCGGGAGCGCAGATACG. This chain connects TRBV4-1 to TRBJ2-3; 13 bases agree with TRBD2. The read terminates 3 residues ahead of where the CDR3 ends, so the germline J gene completes it. Germline values: CDR1 MGHRA, CDR2 YSYEKL. V dropped 4 bases and J dropped 4; count of bases not matched to a gene: 8. The CDR3 covers 17 residues.

As for this clone: The CDR3 end falls 3 residues outside the read, so it is completed with the germline J gene. The chain links TRBV2 to TRBJ2-1, with 9 bases lining up with TRBD2. Germline CDR1 and CDR2: SNHLY and FYNNEI. After removal of 9 bases from V and 9 bases from J, the junction contained 9 bases not matched to a gene. The CDR3 covers 13 residues. The CDR3 DNA, read in part, is TGTGCCAGTTGGCGGGAGGGCCAGAGTGAG. Translating gives CASWREGQSE. The whole CDR3 protein is CASWREGQSEQFF. Looking up the rest from reference TRBV2 and TRBJ2-1 gives the full variable domain: EPEVTQTPSHQVTQMGQEVILRCVPISNHLYFYWYRQILGQKVEFLVSFYNNEISEKSEIFDDQFSVERPDGSNFTLKIRSTKLEDSAMYFCASWREGQSEQFFGPGTRLTVL.

About this clone itself: The read ends 3 residues before the CDR3 terminus; that terminus is restored from the germline J gene. The chain joins TRBV2 to TRBJ2-7, with D possibly matching TRBD1 (6 bases). The CDR3 length is 15 residues. CDR1 is SNHLY and CDR2 is FYNNEI in the germline V gene. V was trimmed by 3 bases and J by 4 bases, leaving 16 bases between them. The CDR3 bases that were read are TGTGCCAGCAGTGACACCCGACAGGAGAAATACGAG. Translated: CASSDTRQEKYE. The whole CDR3 protein is CASSDTRQEKYEQYF.

As regards this clone: The read terminates 3 residues ahead of where the CDR3 ends, so the germline J gene completes it. This chain joins TRBV10-3 and TRBJ2-2; 10 bases are shared with TRBD2. Germline CDR1 and CDR2: ENHRY and SYGVKD. V lost 0 bases, J lost 4 bases, and 2 bases stayed unmatched. The CDR3 runs 16 residues. CDR3 sequence reads: CAISESSGGRTGELFF. Incomplete CDR3 DNA: TGTGCCATCAGTGAGTCTAGCGGGGGGCGCACCGGGGAG.

With respect to this clone: The read finishes 3 residues shy of the CDR3 end, and the germline J gene is used to complete it. The chain links TRBV2 to TRBJ2-4; TRBD2 might be the D (6 bases). The ends were cut back, 5 bases at V and 8 bases at J, with 10 bases in the middle. Germline CDR1 SNHLY, CDR2 FYNNEI. This CDR3 region has 12 residues. CDR3: CASSRDLDIQYF. The covered CDR3 bases are TGTGCCAGCAGTAGGGACTTGGACATT.

Turning to this clone: The CDR3 goes on 3 residues after the read ends, and that part is filled in from the germline J gene. This rearrangement joins TRBV29-1 to TRBJ2-3; possible D gene TRBD1, 5 bases. The CDR3 loop spans 15 amino acids. Germline CDR1 is SQVTM and CDR2 is ANQGSEA. V was cut by 3 bases and J by 2 bases, with 15 bases left in between. CDR3: CSVDEASRVTDTQYF. CDR3 DNA (partial): TGCAGCGTTGATGAGGCTTCCAGGGTCACAGATACG.

In regard to this clone: The read ends 3 residues before the CDR3 terminus; that terminus is restored from the germline J gene. The rearrangement links TRBV2 to TRBJ2-3, with 7 bases lining up with TRBD1. The V segment lost 0 bases and the J segment 8 bases; nucleotides outside the gene matches: 11. The germline V gene has CDR1 SNHLY and CDR2 FYNNEI. The CDR3 is 16 amino acids. The CDR3: CASSEAPTSAGGTQYF. The sequenced part of the CDR3 DNA is TGTGCCAGCAGTGAAGCGCCTACTTCGGCAGGGGGTACG.

About this clone: The read terminates 3 residues ahead of where the CDR3 ends, so the germline J gene completes it. The chain couples TRBV2 to TRBJ2-5; 11 nucleotides line up with TRBD2. Trimming removed 4 bases from V and 3 bases from J; junction bases left unmatched: 7. The CDR3 has 16 residues. Germline V gene sequence: CDR1 SNHLY, CDR2 FYNNEI. The chain's CDR3 is CASSVGLAGGEETQYF. The part of the CDR3 DNA that was read is TGTGCCAGCAGTGTTGGGCTAGCGGGGGGTGAAGAGACC.